This TCR beta chain was identified during a study of blood T cell repertoires in COVID-19. Study background: The United States, Italy and Spain were the sources of the acute and convalescent COVID-19 samples.

Per the original data handling: Cell counts per sample came from amplifying reference gene primers. Sequenced by immunoSEQ multiplex PCR; TCRdb stores in-frame clones only, minus some. V and J calls and clone size are as listed in that table; D and trimming were resolved from the DNA. This sample yields approximately 200,000 clones, of which just under 85% are seen a single time; approximately 1.4% belongs to the top ten. Assignment of participants to cohorts was predicated upon participant-reported clinical history. The CDR3 consists of 14 residues. Germline CDR1 MDHEN, CDR2 SYDVKM. V lost 5 bases, J lost 2 bases, and 3 bases stayed unmatched.

The chain is built from TRBV28 and TRBJ1-1, with 9 bases fitting TRBD1. The sequenced material came from PBMCs or T cells enriched from blood (not recorded which). The receptor was derived from a woman aged 40 to 50 with acute COVID-19. This CDR3 is CASSLGQGNTEAFF. The CDR3 DNA sequence: TGTGCCAGCAGTCTGGGACAGGGAAACACTGAAGCTTTCTTT.